The clone carrying this T cell receptor beta chain was seen repeatedly, ten times or more. Its antigen is undetermined. The TCR library protocol was used to attach unique molecular identifiers. These identifiers were attached to individual cDNA molecules. TCRdb called the 5' RACE reads again in MiXCR, with one record for every CDR3 protein. The table includes 90,000 to 130,000 distinct CDR3 sequences, 10% to 15% detected once. There are 14 residues in the CDR3. With V trimmed by 5 bases and J by 6 bases, 5 bases remained unmatched. The germline V gene encodes CDR1 SGHVS and CDR2 FNYEAQ. The data belong to a study of early T cells in non-severe SARS-CoV-2 infection. Overall study context: Unpaired chains resulted from sequencing bulk RNA of unsorted whole blood.

Study results and caveats: Anti-spike CD8 specificities were favored by VDJdb matching, whose results missed private and CD4 specificities.

The V call is TRBV7-6, the J call TRBJ2-2; 8 nucleotides line up with TRBD1. The clonotype was recovered from an adult who was a healthcare worker with PCR-confirmed SARS-CoV-2 infection or an uninfected control (not recorded which). The sequencing here drew on whole blood, taken at baseline. CDR3 DNA: TGTGCCAGCAGCAGGGACAGGTCGGCCGGGGAGCTGTTTTTT. Its translation is CASSRDRSAGELFF.